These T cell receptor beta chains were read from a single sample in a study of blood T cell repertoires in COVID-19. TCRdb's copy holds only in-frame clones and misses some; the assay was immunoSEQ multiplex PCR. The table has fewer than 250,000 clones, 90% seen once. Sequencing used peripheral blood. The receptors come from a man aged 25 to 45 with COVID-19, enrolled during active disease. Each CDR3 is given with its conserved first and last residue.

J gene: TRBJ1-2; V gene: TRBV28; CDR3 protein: CATNPRGALGYTF
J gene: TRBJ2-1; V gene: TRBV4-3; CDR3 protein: CASSFGLAANEQFF
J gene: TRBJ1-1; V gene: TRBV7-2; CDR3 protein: CASSSQLGGTEAFF
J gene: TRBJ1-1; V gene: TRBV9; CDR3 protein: CASSFNPEMNTEAFF
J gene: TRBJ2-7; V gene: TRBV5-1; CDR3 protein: CASSSGAPTRGEQYF
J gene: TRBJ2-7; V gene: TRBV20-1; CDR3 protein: CSARAIAEQYF
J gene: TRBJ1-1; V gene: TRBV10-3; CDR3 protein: CAISPGGNSGSTEAFF
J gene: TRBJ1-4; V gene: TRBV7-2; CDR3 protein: CASSMTGYGEKLFF
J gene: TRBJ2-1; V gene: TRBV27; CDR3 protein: CASSSSPAQTSANEQFF
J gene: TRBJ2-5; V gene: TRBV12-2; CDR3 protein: CASRNGLAVGTQYF
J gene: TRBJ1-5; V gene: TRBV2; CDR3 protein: CASSQGPFSNQPQHF
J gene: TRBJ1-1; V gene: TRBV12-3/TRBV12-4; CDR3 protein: CASSWGQGAFF
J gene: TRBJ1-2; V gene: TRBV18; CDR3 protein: CASSKGPGTNYGYTF
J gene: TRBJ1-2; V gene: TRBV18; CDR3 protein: CASSPPGTDNYGYTF
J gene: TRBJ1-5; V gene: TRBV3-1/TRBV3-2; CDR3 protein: CASSQDCFSGGTGQGHNQPQHF
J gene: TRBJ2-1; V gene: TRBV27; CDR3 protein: CASSSGTSNEQFF
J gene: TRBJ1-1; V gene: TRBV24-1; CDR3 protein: CATPEMMAAERGGSTEAFF
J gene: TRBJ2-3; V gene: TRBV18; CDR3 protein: CASSPPGTDTQYF
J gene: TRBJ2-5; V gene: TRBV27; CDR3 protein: CASSQLGNQETQYF
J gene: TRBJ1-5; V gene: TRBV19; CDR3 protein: CASSVRQTSNQPQHF
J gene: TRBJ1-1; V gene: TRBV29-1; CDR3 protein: CSVGLGTGALGAFF
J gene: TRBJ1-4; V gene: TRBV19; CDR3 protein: CASNRGIRGALEKLFF
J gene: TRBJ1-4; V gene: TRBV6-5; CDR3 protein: CASTSRGTGRGKLFF
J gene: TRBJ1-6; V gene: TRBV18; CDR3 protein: CASSQPGQSSYNSPLHF
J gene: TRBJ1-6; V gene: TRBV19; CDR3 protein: CASSLGMVASRSPLHF
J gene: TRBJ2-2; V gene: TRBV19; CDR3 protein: CASTDRAGELFF
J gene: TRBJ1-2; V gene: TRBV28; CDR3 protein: CASSSGHMDGYTF
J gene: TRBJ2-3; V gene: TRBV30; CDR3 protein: CAWSEGWPDTQYF
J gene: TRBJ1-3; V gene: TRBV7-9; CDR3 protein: CASRYTGGSGNTIYF
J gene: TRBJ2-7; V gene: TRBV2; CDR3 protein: CATPDPGQGSYEQYF
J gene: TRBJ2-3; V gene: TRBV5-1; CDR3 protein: CASRLAGGPITDTQYF
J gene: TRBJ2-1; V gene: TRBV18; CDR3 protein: CASSPMDVGRGRNEQFF
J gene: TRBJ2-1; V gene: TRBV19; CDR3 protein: CASRGGLALSYNEQFF
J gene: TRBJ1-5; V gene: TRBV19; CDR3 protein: CASSIGTVVGQPQHF
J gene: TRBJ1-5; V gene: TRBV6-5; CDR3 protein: CASTSTGGNQPQHF
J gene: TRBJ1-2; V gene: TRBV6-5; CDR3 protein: CASSYSRGQGYGYTF
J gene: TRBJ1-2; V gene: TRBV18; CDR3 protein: CASSPLGQGTYDGYTF
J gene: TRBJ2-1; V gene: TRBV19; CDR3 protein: CASSPLGLPTYNEQFF
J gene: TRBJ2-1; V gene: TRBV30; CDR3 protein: CAWSVGLAGNEQFF
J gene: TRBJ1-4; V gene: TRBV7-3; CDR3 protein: CASSLVPGEKLFF
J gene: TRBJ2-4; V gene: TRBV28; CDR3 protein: CASSPTPGTGRSDIQYF
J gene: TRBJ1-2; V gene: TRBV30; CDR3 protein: CAWSVRAGNYGYTF
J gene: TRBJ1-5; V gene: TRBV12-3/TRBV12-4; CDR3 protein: CASSLGQNQPQHF
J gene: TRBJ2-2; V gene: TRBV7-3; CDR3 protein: CASSLNDGRRTGELFF
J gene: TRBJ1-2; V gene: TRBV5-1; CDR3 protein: CASSQRDRFAGYTF
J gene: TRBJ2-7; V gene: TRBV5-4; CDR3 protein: CASSAGLAGGPYEQYF
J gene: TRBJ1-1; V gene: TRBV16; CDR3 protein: CASSRTGSNTEAFF
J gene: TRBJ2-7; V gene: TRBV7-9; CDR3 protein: CASSASGGEQYF
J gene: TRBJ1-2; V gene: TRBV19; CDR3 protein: CASLPYCGYTF
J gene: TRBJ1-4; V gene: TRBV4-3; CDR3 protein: CASSQGHRVLNEKLFF